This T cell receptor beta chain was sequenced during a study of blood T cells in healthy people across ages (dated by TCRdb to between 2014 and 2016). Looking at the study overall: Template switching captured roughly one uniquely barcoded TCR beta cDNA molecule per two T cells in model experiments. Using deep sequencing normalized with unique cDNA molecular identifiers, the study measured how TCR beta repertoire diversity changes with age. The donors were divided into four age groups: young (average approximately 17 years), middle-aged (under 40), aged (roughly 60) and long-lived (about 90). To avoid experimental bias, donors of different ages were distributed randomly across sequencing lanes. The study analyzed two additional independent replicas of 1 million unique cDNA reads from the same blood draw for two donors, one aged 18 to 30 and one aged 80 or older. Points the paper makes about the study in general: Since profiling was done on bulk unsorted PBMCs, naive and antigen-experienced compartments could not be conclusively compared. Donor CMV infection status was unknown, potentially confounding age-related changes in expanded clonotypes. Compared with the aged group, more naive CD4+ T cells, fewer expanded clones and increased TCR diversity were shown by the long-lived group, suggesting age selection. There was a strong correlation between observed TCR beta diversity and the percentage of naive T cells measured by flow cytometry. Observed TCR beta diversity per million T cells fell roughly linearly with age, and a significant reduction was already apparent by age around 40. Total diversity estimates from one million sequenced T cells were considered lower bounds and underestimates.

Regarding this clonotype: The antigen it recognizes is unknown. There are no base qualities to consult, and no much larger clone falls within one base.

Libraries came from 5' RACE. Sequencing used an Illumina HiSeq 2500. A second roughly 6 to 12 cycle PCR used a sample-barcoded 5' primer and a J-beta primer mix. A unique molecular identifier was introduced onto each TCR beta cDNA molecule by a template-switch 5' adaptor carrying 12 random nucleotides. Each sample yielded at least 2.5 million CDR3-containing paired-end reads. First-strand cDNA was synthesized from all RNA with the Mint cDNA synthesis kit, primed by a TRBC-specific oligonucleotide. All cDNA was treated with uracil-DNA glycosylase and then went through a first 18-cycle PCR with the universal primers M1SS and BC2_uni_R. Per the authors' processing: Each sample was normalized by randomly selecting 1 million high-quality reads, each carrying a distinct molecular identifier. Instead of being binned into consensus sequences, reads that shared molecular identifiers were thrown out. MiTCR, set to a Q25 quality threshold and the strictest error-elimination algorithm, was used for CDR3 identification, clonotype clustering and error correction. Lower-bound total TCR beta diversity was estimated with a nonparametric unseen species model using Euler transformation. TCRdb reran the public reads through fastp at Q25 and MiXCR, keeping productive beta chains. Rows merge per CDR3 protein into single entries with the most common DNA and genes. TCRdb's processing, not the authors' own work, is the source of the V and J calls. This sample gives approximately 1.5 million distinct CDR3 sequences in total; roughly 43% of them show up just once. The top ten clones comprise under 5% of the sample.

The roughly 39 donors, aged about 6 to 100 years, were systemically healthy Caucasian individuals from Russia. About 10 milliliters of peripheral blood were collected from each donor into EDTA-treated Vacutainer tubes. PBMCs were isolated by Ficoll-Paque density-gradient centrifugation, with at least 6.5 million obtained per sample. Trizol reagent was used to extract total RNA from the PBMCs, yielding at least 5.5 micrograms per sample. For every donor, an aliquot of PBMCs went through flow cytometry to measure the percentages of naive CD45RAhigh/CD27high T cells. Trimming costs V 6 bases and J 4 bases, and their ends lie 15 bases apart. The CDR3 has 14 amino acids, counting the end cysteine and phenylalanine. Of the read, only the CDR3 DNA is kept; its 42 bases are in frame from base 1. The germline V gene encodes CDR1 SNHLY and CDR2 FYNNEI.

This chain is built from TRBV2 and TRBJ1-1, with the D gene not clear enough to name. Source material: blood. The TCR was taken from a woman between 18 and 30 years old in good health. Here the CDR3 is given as CASSPPRVTTEAFF. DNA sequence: TGTGCCAGCAGCCCACCCCGGGTGACCACTGAAGCTTTCTTT.